This T cell receptor (beta chain) was identified during a study of identifying expanded T cells in peripheral blood. Collection occurred without any documented infections or immune events in donors. Comment on this clone: Its matching antigen is unknown.

The CDR3 has 11 amino acids. The germline V gene encodes CDR1 MGHDK and CDR2 SYGVNS. V gave up 3 bases and J gave up 5 bases, with 1 base separating them. Clones were read by immunoSEQ multiplex PCR, and TCRdb kept only the in-frame ones, dropping some. This sample has tens of thousands of clones, with more than 70% found just once. Study observations and caveats: Over around two and four weeks, about 15 and 19 clones changed, versus approximately 1.1 between replicates. Approximately two-week clone count variance significantly increased as total template count grew.

Sequenced material: blood. The chain employs TRBV25-1 and TRBJ2-2; D not resolved. This sequence was found in a person between 18 and 75 years old in good health. Here the CDR3 DNA reads TGTGCCAGCAGTGATACCGGGGAGCTGTTTTTT. Protein sequence: CASSDTGELFF. The full variable domain, rest sourced from reference TRBV25-1 and TRBJ2-2, is EADIYQTPRYLVIGTGKKITLECSQTMGHDKMYWYQQDPGMELHLIHYSYGVNSTEKGDLSSESTVSRIRTEHFPLTLESARPSHTSQYLCASSDTGELFFGEGSRLTVL.